The T cell receptor beta chain under discussion was sequenced for a study of regulatory T cells in long-lasting Graves disease. Points on this clonotype: The antigen remains undetermined.

Sequencing libraries for TCR beta were prepared with iRepertoire HTBI primers and Arm-PCR of CDR3 regions. A single record per CDR3 protein comes from TCRdb applying MiXCR to the multiplex PCR reads. The sample yields approximately 480,000 distinct CDR3 sequences, 15% to 20% seen once. Time point described: newly diagnosed GD, antithyroid drugs for less than 3 months. PBMC-extracted RNA yielded the TCR library. The CDR3 covers 14 residues. Germline lookup yields CDR1 MGHRA and CDR2 YSYEKL. Trimming cost V 0 bases and J 2 bases, with 5 bases left between them. Study results and limitations: Favored usage of TRBV28, TRBJ1-2 and TRBJ2-5 was recorded in persistent disease.

In addition, the sample was reused for a study of T cells in Graves' hyperthyroidism and ophthalmopathy. This second study says: Patients having uncontrolled infection, another autoimmune disease, pregnancy or lactation were not included.

Material: peripheral blood mononuclear cells (PBMCs), obtained at new diagnosis, from a patient treated with antithyroid drugs. The gene calls are TRBV4-1 and TRBJ2-1; D not resolved. The receptor was isolated from a man between 35 and 55 years old with Graves disease. The CDR3 loop reads CASSQDRPYNEQFF. The CDR3 DNA is TGCGCCAGCAGCCAAGATCGTCCCTACAATGAGCAGTTCTTC.